The 2 T cell receptor beta chains listed next were all sequenced from one sample in a study of T cell repertoires in cytomegalovirus infection. TCRdb redid the calling of the reads with MiXCR, one entry per CDR3 protein. The sample consists of 250,000 or so distinct CDR3 sequences, 8% to 9.5% of them appearing once. Input material: PBMCs. All receptors derive from a human donor in good health (CMV status not recorded). Some clones in this sample may be carry-over from other donors' samples.

This clonotype was observed a handful of times. The chain employs TRBV28 and TRBJ2-1; D could derive from TRBD1 or TRBD2 (6 bases each). The CDR3 is 15 residues long. Trimming pared 8 bases from V and 6 bases from J, leaving 20 bases between. Germline assignment: CDR1 MDHEN and CDR2 SYDVKM. CDR3 region: CASYSRGPGGNEQFF. CDR3 DNA: TGTGCCAGCTACAGTCGGGGGCCAGGAGGCAATGAGCAGTTCTTC.

This clonotype was observed at least ten times. J is TRBJ2-3 and V is TRBV7-2, with 7 bases identical to TRBD2. V was pared by 4 bases and J by 1 base, with 8 bases of the junction left unmatched. The CDR3 is 16 amino acids. Germline values: CDR1 SGHTA, CDR2 FQGNSA. CDR3: CASSWGDTSGTDTQYF. CDR3 nucleotide sequence: TGTGCCAGCAGCTGGGGGGATACTAGCGGCACAGATACGCAGTATTTT. The entire variable domain, with the rest obtained from reference TRBV7-2 and TRBJ2-3, is as follows: GAGVSQSPSNKVTEKGKDVELRCDPISGHTALYWYRQSLGQGLEFLIYFQGNSAPDKSGLPSDRFSAERTGGSVSTLTIQRTQQEDSAVYLCASSWGDTSGTDTQYFGPGTRLTVL.